A selection of T cell receptor beta chains follows, all from one sample in a study of blood T cell repertoires in COVID-19. TCRdb's copy holds only in-frame clones and misses some; the assay was immunoSEQ multiplex PCR. The sample lists hundreds of thousands of clones; 91% were seen once. Input material: peripheral blood. The source of these receptors is a woman aged 18-29 years who had recovered from COVID-19. CDR3s leave out the opening cysteine and the closing phenylalanine or tryptophan. The size of a clone is reported for some rows only, either as once, few or many, or as a class for expanded clones.

length: 12
size: -
V: TRBV24-1
J: TRBJ1-1
CDR3: ATSDGDMNTEAF

length: 16
size: -
V: TRBV6-2/TRBV6-3
J: TRBJ1-5
CDR3: ASSYAVVAARSNQPQH

length: 15
size: -
V: TRBV2
J: TRBJ2-1
CDR3: ASSVPRGGLSYNEQF

length: 13
size: once
V: TRBV7-9
J: TRBJ1-1
CDR3: ASSAGTGFNTEAF

length: 13
size: -
V: TRBV4-1
J: TRBJ1-5
CDR3: ASSQEARFNQPQH

length: 12
size: -
V: TRBV6-5
J: TRBJ1-1
CDR3: ASAAQGLNTEAF

length: 13
size: -
V: TRBV9
J: TRBJ1-3
CDR3: ASSSTGADLGTIY

length: 16
size: -
V: TRBV7-2
J: TRBJ2-3
CDR3: ASSGGTSGKPPTDTQY

length: 14
size: few
V: TRBV11-3
J: TRBJ1-6
CDR3: ASSLRETGSNSPLH

length: 11
size: -
V: TRBV7-9
J: TRBJ1-1
CDR3: ASSLEPGNEAF

length: 11
size: -
V: TRBV7-2
J: TRBJ2-5
CDR3: ASSLGTRETQY

length: 12
size: -
V: TRBV4-3
J: TRBJ1-2
CDR3: ASSQDRSRYGYT

length: 11
size: -
V: TRBV5-6
J: TRBJ1-1
CDR3: ASSLAAGTEAF

length: 13
size: once
V: TRBV6-2/TRBV6-3
J: TRBJ2-1
CDR3: ASSLRRAFGNEQF

length: 14
size: -
V: TRBV5-1
J: TRBJ1-1
CDR3: ASSLSLGGANTEAF

length: 14
size: -
V: TRBV5-4
J: TRBJ2-1
CDR3: ASSLGLAGLRNEQF

length: 13
size: once
V: TRBV4-1
J: TRBJ2-1
CDR3: ASSQVPGTANEQF

length: 13
size: -
V: TRBV11-3
J: TRBJ2-1
CDR3: ASSRGVAGYDEQF

length: 11
size: -
V: TRBV29-1
J: TRBJ2-5
CDR3: SVIRGNQETQY

length: 11
size: -
V: TRBV6-5
J: TRBJ1-6
CDR3: ASRTGTNSPLH

length: 13
size: -
V: TRBV29-1
J: TRBJ2-1
CDR3: SVEGRAGVYNEQF

length: 13
size: -
V: TRBV5-1
J: TRBJ2-5
CDR3: ASSLGQGAEETQY

length: 13
size: -
V: TRBV2
J: TRBJ2-6
CDR3: ASRESVSGANVLT

length: 15
size: -
V: TRBV7-8
J: TRBJ2-5
CDR3: ASINPTTSTTRETQY

length: 11
size: -
V: TRBV12-3/TRBV12-4
J: TRBJ2-3
CDR3: ASTIASTDTQY

length: 15
size: -
V: TRBV10-1
J: TRBJ2-5
CDR3: ASSEPLPTSPRETQY

length: 11
size: -
V: TRBV7-6
J: TRBJ2-5
CDR3: ASSFGGQETQY

length: 15
size: -
V: TRBV6-2/TRBV6-3
J: TRBJ2-4
CDR3: ASSYSAAEFDKNIQY

length: 12
size: -
V: TRBV6-6
J: TRBJ1-1
CDR3: ASSYAGLRTEAF

length: 13
size: -
V: TRBV18
J: TRBJ2-1
CDR3: ASSPSGRGNNEQF

length: 13
size: -
V: TRBV30
J: TRBJ2-3
CDR3: ARGNAREGPDTQY

length: 10
size: -
V: TRBV6-5
J: TRBJ1-2
CDR3: ASRRQGSGYT

length: 13
size: -
V: TRBV9
J: TRBJ1-3
CDR3: ASSPQGRGGNTIY

length: 13
size: -
V: TRBV4-2
J: TRBJ1-1
CDR3: ASSQPRGQDTEAF

length: 14
size: -
V: TRBV19
J: TRBJ1-5
CDR3: ASSPQPATGGQPQH

length: 13
size: -
V: TRBV7-9
J: TRBJ1-1
CDR3: ASSLVRSMNTEAF

length: 10
size: -
V: TRBV7-2
J: TRBJ2-1
CDR3: ASSPPMSEQF

length: 13
size: -
V: TRBV4-3
J: TRBJ2-1
CDR3: ASSQEVHRRNEQF

length: 10
size: few
V: TRBV5-5
J: TRBJ1-2
CDR3: ASSLGGYGYT

length: 11
size: -
V: TRBV28
J: TRBJ1-2
CDR3: ASSFMEGGGYT

length: 12
size: -
V: TRBV7-9
J: TRBJ2-5
CDR3: ASSLLAGGETQY

length: 13
size: -
V: TRBV19
J: TRBJ2-1
CDR3: ASSITLAGANEQF

length: 17
size: -
V: TRBV6-1
J: TRBJ1-2
CDR3: ASSEALPLDRGLNYGYT

length: 12
size: once
V: TRBV28
J: TRBJ2-3
CDR3: ASISGRGTDTQY

length: 15
size: -
V: TRBV7-9
J: TRBJ2-5
CDR3: ASSSTLGGLYQETQY

length: 14
size: -
V: TRBV3-1/TRBV3-2
J: TRBJ2-1
CDR3: ASSPTLASSYNEQF

length: 15
size: -
V: TRBV7-2
J: TRBJ2-3
CDR3: ASSSLAGIEGTDTQY

length: 11
size: -
V: TRBV9
J: TRBJ1-1
CDR3: ASSVARGTEAF

length: 13
size: -
V: TRBV10-2
J: TRBJ1-3
CDR3: ASREQGSSGNTIY